The table lists the clone carrying this TCR beta chain with a few counts. Its antigen is unknown. Quantitative molecular-barcoded 5'-RACE generated the TCR beta libraries. TCRdb independently ran MiXCR on the 5' RACE reads; one entry per CDR3 protein. Of roughly 440,000 distinct CDR3 sequences listed, approximately 17% are singletons. The source of the sample is a study of CD8 T cells in ankylosing spondylitis. The CDR3 runs 15 residues. Trimming left V 6 bases short and J 0 bases short, with 15 bases between. CDR1 DFQATT and CDR2 SNEGSKA come from the germline V gene (reference sequence). Points from the study as a whole: Disease-linked clones bore a CD8+ phenotype and were relatively rare in peripheral blood. There was a TCR beta motif, made of 7 or 8 highly homologous variants, that appeared characteristic of ankylosing spondylitis blood.

Sequencing input: blood, either unsorted or a sorted T cell fraction (not recorded which). The chain couples TRBV20-1 to TRBJ2-4, with unresolved D. The sequence came from a male donor with ankylosing spondylitis. The DNA for the CDR3 is TGCAGTGCCCCCCCACAAGAGCTAGCCAAAAACATTCAGTACTTC. Protein product: CSAPPQELAKNIQYF.